The 17 T cell receptor beta chains below come from one sample, sequenced in a study of T cell responses to AZD1222 COVID-19 vaccine. Assay: immunoSEQ multiplex PCR; the TCRdb copy retains only in-frame clones and omits some. The sample includes 200,000 to 250,000 clones, approximately 94% seen only once; the top ten take more than 0.8%. Sequencing was performed on peripheral blood, taken on day 0 of MenACWY control vaccination. Receptor source: an adult in good health.

The chain employs TRBV5-4 and TRBJ2-3, with TRBD1 matching 7 bases. The junction had 7 bases not matched to a gene; V was cut back by 0 bases and J by 6 bases. Looked up from germline, CDR1 is SGHNT and CDR2 is YYREEE (reference sequence). The CDR3 runs 15 residues. CDR3 coding DNA: TGTGCCAGCAGCTTGGGGGGGACAGCCGTGGATACGCAGTATTTT. Translation: CASSLGGTAVDTQYF.

V gene TRBV19 combines with J gene TRBJ1-4; 7 bases are shared with TRBD1. V gave up 6 bases and J gave up 4 bases; unmatched junction bases: 5. Looked up from germline, CDR1 is LNHDA and CDR2 is SQIVND (reference sequence). The CDR3 runs to 14 residues. CDR3 DNA: TGTGCCAGTAGCCCCGGGACAGTTAATGAAAAACTGTTTTTT. Its translation is CASSPGTVNEKLFF.

In its sample, this clone was seen once. The chain is built from TRBV28 and TRBJ1-2, with a tentative D call TRBD1 (6 bases). The germline V gene has CDR1 MDHEN and CDR2 SYDVKM. This CDR3 contains 15 residues. V was clipped by 3 bases and J by 0 bases, with 11 bases between them. Here the CDR3 reads CASSFGQRPNYGYTF. As DNA, the CDR3 is TGTGCCAGCAGTTTTGGACAGAGACCTAACTATGGCTACACCTTC.

V gene TRBV2 combines with J gene TRBJ1-5; D perhaps matches TRBD1 (5 bases). V lost 8 bases to trimming and J lost 4 bases, with 9 bases between them. The CDR3 is 12 amino acids. Germline CDR1 SNHLY, CDR2 FYNNEI. CDR3 sequence reads: CASGRANQPQHF. The CDR3 coding sequence is TGTGCCAGCGGCAGGGCTAATCAGCCCCAGCATTTT.

The chain couples TRBV7-2 to TRBJ1-2, with TRBD1 identical over 9 bases. CDR3 length: 14 residues. V shed 4 bases, J shed 9 bases, and the junction held 9 bases outside the gene matches. Germline V gene lookup returns CDR1 SGHTA and CDR2 FQGNSA. DNA of the CDR3: TGTGCCAGCAGCTCCCCTGGACAGGGGAGCCGCTACACCTTC. It is translated as CASSSPGQGSRYTF.

This chain links TRBV15 with TRBJ2-1; TRBD1 aligns across 12 bases. CDR1 and CDR2 from the germline V gene are LNHNV and YYDKDF (reference sequence). This CDR3 is built from 16 residues. With V trimmed by 5 bases and J by 8 bases, 10 bases remained unmatched. This CDR3 reads CATSDPGQGAVDEQFF. The CDR3 DNA reads as TGTGCCACCAGCGACCCGGGACAGGGGGCAGTAGATGAGCAGTTCTTC.

The V call is TRBV4-3, the J call TRBJ1-1, with a tentative D call TRBD1 (6 bases). Per the germline V gene, CDR1 is LGHNA and CDR2 is YSLEER. V was clipped by 1 base and J by 1 base, with 13 bases between them. The CDR3 extends over 16 amino acids. For the CDR3, the DNA is TGCGCCAGCAGCCAAGTTGTACAGGGATGGAACACTGAAGCTTTCTTT. Protein: CASSQVVQGWNTEAFF.

The rearrangement uses TRBV7-9 and TRBJ1-3; unclear D gene. The germline CDR1 and CDR2 sequences are SEHNR and FQNEAQ (reference sequence). CDR3 length equals 10 residues. The V gene lost 11 bases and the J gene lost 0 bases, with 2 bases spanning the gap. CDR3 region: CACSGNTIYF. Here the CDR3 DNA reads TGTGCCTGCTCTGGAAACACCATATATTTT.

This clone was seen just once. V usage is TRBV19 and J usage is TRBJ2-5, with no clear D. This CDR3 contains 14 residues. The V end lost 0 bases, the J end lost 1 base, and 6 bases lay between the germline ends. Germline V CDR1 and CDR2: LNHDA, SQIVND (reference sequence). CDR3 region: CASSIEGPQETQYF. Written as DNA, the CDR3 is TGTGCCAGTAGTATAGAAGGACCCCAAGAGACCCAGTACTTC.

The gene calls are TRBV24-1 and TRBJ2-3; D ambiguous. Trimming stripped 0 bases from V and 2 bases from J, with 11 bases between. The germline CDR1 and CDR2 sequences are KGHDR and SFDVKD. This CDR3 contains 16 residues. Written as DNA, the CDR3 is TGTGCCACCAGTGATTTGTGGCAGTCCAACACAGATACGCAGTATTTT. Amino acids: CATSDLWQSNTDTQYF.

The chain is built from TRBV6-5 and TRBJ2-1; 7 nucleotides match TRBD1. Trimming removed 1 base from V and 9 bases from J; junction bases left unmatched: 9. From germline, CDR1 is MNHEY and CDR2 SVGAGI. The CDR3 has 15 residues. The CDR3: CASSYLSRGLVEQFF. In DNA form, the CDR3 reads TGTGCCAGCAGTTACTTATCAAGGGGGCTGGTTGAGCAGTTCTTC.

V usage is TRBV6-2 or TRBV6-3 and J usage is TRBJ1-5; TRBD1 is a possible D gene (5 bases). Between the trimmed V and J ends, which lost 6 bases and 5 bases, there was a span of 14 bases. The germline V gene has CDR1 MNHEY and CDR2 SVGEGT. This CDR3 contains 14 residues. The CDR3 sequence is CASSRASGDQPQHF. Here the CDR3 DNA reads TGTGCCAGCAGCCGGGCCTCGGGGGATCAGCCCCAGCATTTT.

This clone was observed a single time. The V and J genes are TRBV24-1 and TRBJ2-2; D may be TRBD1 (6 bases). The V end was cut by 9 bases, the J end by 0 bases, with 13 bases between. Germline CDR1 and CDR2: KGHDR and SFDVKD. The length of the CDR3 is 15 residues. The CDR3 sequence is CATGKDRPNTGELFF. The CDR3 DNA reads TGTGCCACCGGCAAGGACAGACCGAACACCGGGGAGCTGTTTTTT.

This chain joins TRBV15 and TRBJ1-2; TRBD1 matches 9 bases. Per germline, CDR1 LNHNV and CDR2 YYDKDF (reference sequence). Trimming removed 2 bases from V and 4 bases from J; junction bases left unmatched: 5. The CDR3 has 15 amino acids. The CDR3 DNA is TGTGCCACCAGCAGATCGAGGACAGGGGCCTATGGCTACACCTTC. Its translation is CATSRSRTGAYGYTF.

The rearrangement uses TRBV27 and TRBJ1-6, with TRBD1 identical over 7 bases. The germline V gene has CDR1 MNHEY and CDR2 SMNVEV (reference sequence). The CDR3 is 14 amino acids. J was trimmed by 9 bases and V by 7 bases; bases with no gene match: 9. The CDR3 coding sequence is TGTGCCAGCACCCGGACAGGCCACCTTTCACCCCTCCACTTT. Translation: CASTRTGHLSPLHF.

The rearrangement links TRBV3-1 (or the pseudogene TRBV3-2) to TRBJ1-1; D is ambiguous. Looked up from germline, CDR1 is LGHDT and CDR2 is YNNKEL (reference sequence). Trimming left V 4 bases short and J 1 base short, with 4 bases between. The CDR3 covers 12 residues. The CDR3 is CASSPRNTEAFF. As DNA, the CDR3 is TGTGCCAGCAGCCCTCGGAACACTGAAGCTTTCTTT.

V and J are TRBV5-4 and TRBJ2-2, with TRBD2 matching 11 bases. Unmatched junction bases numbered 2, after V lost 3 bases and J lost 1 base. Germline lookup yields CDR1 SGHNT and CDR2 YYREEE (reference sequence). This CDR3 is built from 16 residues. The CDR3 loop is CASSSGLAGNTGELFF. CDR3 nucleotide sequence: TGTGCCAGCAGCTCTGGACTAGCGGGGAACACCGGGGAGCTGTTTTTT. Full variable domain (missing parts from reference TRBV5-4 and TRBJ2-2): ETGVTQSPTHLIKTRGQQVTLRCSSQSGHNTVSWYQQALGQGPQFIFQYYREEENGRGNFPPRFSGLQFPNYSSELNVNALELDDSALYLCASSSGLAGNTGELFFGEGSRLTVL.